The T cell receptor beta chain under discussion was sequenced for a study of blood T cell repertoires in COVID-19. Study-level background: COVID-19 samples, acute and convalescent, were from the United States, Italy and Spain. The analysed material was cDNA or gDNA that came from T cells, B-cell-depleted T cells, or PBMCs.

Between the trimmed V and J ends, which lost 5 bases and 0 bases, there was a span of 17 bases. The CDR3 is made up of 17 amino acids. Germline CDR1 reads SGHVS; CDR2 reads FNYEAQ. Authors' methods: Scientists estimated how many nucleated cells there were by amplifying reference gene primers. TCRdb's copy holds only in-frame clones and misses some; the assay was immunoSEQ multiplex PCR. The DNA was the basis for D and trimming; V, J and clone size are from that table. The sample lists about 59,000 clones, just over 85% occurring once. The TCR originated in a woman of 80 years or more with active COVID-19. This chain uses TRBV7-6 with TRBJ1-3, with D perhaps matching TRBD1 (6 bases). Sequencing was performed on peripheral blood. The DNA of the CDR3 is TGTGCCAGCAGCCCTACGACAGGATCCATCTCTGGAAACACCATATATTTT. It is translated as CASSPTTGSISGNTIYF.